What follows is one T cell receptor (beta chain) and its context. As yet, its antigen is unknown. RNA transcripts yielded amplified TCR beta CDR3 regions. The HTBI primer set was used in a first-round RT-PCR of the TCR CDR3. TCRdb itself ran the multiplex PCR reads through MiXCR, one entry per CDR3 protein. The data show about 250,000 distinct CDR3 sequences, about 20% seen once. This entry comes from a study of T cells in Graves' hyperthyroidism and ophthalmopathy. The study's findings and limits: Most clonotypes expanded in the thyroid (above 0.001) were also present in blood.

Sequencing input: blood. The receptor comes from a man aged 25 to 40 with Graves' ophthalmopathy.

DNA of the CDR3: TGTGCCAGCAGCCCGGGACTAGCGGGGCTCTACGAGCAGTACTTC. It encodes CASSPGLAGLYEQYF. V is TRBV7-9 and J is TRBJ2-7; 13 bases map to TRBD2. With V trimmed by 5 bases and J by 3 bases, 4 bases remained unmatched. CDR1 is SEHNR, CDR2 FQNEAQ, per germline (reference sequence). This CDR3 comprises 15 residues.